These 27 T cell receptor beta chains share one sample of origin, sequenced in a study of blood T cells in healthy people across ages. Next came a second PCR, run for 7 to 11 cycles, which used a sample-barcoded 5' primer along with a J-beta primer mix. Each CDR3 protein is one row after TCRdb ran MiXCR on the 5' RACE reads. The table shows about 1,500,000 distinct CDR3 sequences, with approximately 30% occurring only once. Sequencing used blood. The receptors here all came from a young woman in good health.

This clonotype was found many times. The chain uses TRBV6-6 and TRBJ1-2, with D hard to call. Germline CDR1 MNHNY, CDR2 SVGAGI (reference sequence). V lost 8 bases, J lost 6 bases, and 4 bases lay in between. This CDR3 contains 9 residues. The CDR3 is CASGDGYTF. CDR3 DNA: TGTGCCAGCGGGGATGGCTACACCTTC.

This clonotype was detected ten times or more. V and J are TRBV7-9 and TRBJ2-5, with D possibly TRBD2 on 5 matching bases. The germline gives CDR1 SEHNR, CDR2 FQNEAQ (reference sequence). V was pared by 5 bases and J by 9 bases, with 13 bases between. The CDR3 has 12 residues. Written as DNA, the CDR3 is TGTGCCAGCAGCCCTACCCGAGGGCCCCAGTACTTC. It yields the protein CASSPTRGPQYF.

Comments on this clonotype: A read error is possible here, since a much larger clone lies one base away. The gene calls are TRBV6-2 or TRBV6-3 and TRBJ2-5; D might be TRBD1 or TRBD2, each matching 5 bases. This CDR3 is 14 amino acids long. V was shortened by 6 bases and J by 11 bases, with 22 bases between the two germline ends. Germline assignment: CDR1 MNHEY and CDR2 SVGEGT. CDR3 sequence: CASRATGTKGEQYF. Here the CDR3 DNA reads TGTGCCAGCAGAGCTACTGGGACCAAGGGTGAGCAGTACTTC.

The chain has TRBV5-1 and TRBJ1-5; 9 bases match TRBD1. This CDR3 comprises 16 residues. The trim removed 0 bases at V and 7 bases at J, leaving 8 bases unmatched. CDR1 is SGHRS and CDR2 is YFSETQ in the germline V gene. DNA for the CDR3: TGCGCCAGCAGCTTGGGGACAGGGGCTCCGGGGCAGCCCCAGCATTTT. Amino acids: CASSLGTGAPGQPQHF.

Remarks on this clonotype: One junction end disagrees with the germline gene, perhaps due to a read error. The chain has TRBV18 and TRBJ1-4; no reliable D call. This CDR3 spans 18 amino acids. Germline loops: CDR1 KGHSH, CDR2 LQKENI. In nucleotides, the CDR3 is TGCGCCAGCTCAGCCTTAGCGGGATCCTCCTCAACTAATGAAAAACGGTTTTTT. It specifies CASSALAGSSSTNEKRFF.

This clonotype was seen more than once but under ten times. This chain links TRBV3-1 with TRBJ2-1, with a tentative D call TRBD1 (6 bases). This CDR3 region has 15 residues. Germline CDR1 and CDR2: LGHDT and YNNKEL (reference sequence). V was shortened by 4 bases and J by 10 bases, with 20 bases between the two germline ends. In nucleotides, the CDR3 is TGTGCCAGCAGCCGAACAGGGTACCCACAATGGGAGCAGTTCTTC. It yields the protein CASSRTGYPQWEQFF.

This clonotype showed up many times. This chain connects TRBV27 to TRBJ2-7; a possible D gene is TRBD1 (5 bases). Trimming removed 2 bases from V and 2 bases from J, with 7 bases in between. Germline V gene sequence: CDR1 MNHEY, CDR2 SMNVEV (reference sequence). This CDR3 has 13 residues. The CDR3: CASSLRGTYEQYF. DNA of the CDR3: TGTGCCAGCAGTTTAAGGGGAACCTACGAGCAGTACTTC.

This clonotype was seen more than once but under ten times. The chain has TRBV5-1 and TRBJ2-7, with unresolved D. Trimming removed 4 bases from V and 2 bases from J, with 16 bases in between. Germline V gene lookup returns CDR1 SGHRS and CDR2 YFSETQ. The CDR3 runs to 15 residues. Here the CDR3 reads CASSTRDTTTYEQYF. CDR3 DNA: TGCGCCAGCAGCACGCGTGACACCACCACCTACGAGCAGTACTTC.

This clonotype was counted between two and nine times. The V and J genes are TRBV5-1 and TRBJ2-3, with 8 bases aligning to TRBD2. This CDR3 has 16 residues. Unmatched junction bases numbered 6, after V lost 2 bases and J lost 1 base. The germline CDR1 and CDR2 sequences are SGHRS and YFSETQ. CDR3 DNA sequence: TGCGCCAGCAGCTTTGGCAGCGGGGGTGGCACAGATACGCAGTATTTT. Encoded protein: CASSFGSGGGTDTQYF.

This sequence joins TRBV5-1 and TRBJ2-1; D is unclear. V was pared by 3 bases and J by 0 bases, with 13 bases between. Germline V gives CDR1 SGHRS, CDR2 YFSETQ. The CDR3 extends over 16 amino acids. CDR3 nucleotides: TGCGCCAGCAGCTCGGTGTCCGGGCCCTCCTACAATGAGCAGTTCTTC. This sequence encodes CASSSVSGPSYNEQFF.

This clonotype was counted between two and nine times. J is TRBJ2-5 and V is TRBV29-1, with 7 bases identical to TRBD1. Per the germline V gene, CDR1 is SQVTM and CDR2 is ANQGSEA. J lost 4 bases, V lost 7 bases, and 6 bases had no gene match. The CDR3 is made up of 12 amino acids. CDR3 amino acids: CSAYYRGETQYF. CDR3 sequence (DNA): TGCAGCGCTTATTACAGGGGAGAGACCCAGTACTTC.

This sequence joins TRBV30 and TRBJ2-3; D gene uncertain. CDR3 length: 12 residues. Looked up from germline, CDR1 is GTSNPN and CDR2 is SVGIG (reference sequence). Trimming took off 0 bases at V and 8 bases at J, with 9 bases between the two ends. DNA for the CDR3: TGTGCCTGGAGTGTTGTGGAGACTACGCAGTATTTT. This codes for CAWSVVETTQYF.

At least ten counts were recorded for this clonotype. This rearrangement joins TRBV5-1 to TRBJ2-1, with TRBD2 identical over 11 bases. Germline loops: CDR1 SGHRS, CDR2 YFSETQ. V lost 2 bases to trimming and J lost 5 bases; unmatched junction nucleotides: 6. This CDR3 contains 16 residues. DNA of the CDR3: TGCGCCAGCAGCTTAGTAGCGGGAGGGCCAAACAATGAGCAGTTCTTC. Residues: CASSLVAGGPNNEQFF. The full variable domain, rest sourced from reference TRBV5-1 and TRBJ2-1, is KAGVTQTPRYLIKTRGQQVTLSCSPISGHRSVSWYQQTPGQGLQFLFEYFSETQRNKGNFPGRFSGRQFSNSRSEMNVSTLELGDSALYLCASSLVAGGPNNEQFFGPGTRLTVL.

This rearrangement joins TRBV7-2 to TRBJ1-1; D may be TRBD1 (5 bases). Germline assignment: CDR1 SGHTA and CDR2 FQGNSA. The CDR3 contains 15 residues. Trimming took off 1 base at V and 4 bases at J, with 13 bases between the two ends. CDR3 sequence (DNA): TGTGCCAGCAGCTTAGAGGGGTTAGGGGTCACTGAAGCTTTCTTT. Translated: CASSLEGLGVTEAFF. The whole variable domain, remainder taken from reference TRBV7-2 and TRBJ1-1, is GAGVSQSPSNKVTEKGKDVELRCDPISGHTALYWYRQSLGQGLEFLIYFQGNSAPDKSGLPSDRFSAERTGGSVSTLTIQRTQQEDSAVYLCASSLEGLGVTEAFFGQGTRLTVV.

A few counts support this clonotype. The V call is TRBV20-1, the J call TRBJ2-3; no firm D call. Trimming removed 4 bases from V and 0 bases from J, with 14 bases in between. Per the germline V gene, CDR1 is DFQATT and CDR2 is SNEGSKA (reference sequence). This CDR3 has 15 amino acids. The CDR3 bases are TGCAGTGCTAAGGTTCCCGCAGCTAGCACAGATACGCAGTATTTT. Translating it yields CSAKVPAASTDTQYF.

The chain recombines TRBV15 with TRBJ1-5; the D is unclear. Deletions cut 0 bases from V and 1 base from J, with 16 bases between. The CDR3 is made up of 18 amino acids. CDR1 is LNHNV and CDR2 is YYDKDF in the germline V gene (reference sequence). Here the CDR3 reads CATSRDQFGVRSNQPQHF. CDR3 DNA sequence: TGTGCCACCAGCAGAGATCAATTTGGGGTTCGGAGCAATCAGCCCCAGCATTTT.

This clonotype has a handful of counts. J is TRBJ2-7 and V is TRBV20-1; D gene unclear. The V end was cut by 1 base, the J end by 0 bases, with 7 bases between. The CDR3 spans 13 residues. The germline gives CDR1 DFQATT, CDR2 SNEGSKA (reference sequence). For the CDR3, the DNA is TGCAGTGCTAGAGCCCCCATCTCCTACGAGCAGTACTTC. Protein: CSARAPISYEQYF.

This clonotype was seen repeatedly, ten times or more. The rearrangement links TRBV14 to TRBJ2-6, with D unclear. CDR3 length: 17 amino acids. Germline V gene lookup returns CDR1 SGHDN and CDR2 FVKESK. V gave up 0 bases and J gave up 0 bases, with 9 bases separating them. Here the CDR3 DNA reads TGTGCCAGCAGCCAAGATTGGGGTTTCTCTGGGGCCAACGTCCTGACTTTC. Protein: CASSQDWGFSGANVLTF.

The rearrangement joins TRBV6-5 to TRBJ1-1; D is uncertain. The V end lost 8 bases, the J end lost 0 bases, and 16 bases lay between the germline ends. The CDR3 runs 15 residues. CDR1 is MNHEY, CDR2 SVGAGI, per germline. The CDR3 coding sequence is TGTGCCAGCGGCCCGCGGACGACTTTGAACACTGAAGCTTTCTTT. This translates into CASGPRTTLNTEAFF.

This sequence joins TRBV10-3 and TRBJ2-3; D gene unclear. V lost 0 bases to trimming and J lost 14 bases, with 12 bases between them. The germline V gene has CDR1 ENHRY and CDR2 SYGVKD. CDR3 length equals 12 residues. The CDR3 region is CAISESEDRTYF. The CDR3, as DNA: TGTGCCATCAGTGAGTCAGAGGACCGCACGTATTTT.

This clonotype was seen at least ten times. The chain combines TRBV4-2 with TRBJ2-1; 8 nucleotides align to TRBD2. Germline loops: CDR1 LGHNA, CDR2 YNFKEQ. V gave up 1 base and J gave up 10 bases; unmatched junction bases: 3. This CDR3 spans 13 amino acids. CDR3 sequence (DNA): TGTGCCAGCAGCCAAGTTGAGCGGGGGGAGCAGTTCTTC. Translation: CASSQVERGEQFF.

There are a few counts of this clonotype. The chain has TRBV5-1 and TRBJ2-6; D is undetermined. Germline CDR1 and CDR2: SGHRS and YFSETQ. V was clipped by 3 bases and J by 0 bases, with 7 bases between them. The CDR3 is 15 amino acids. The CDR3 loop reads CASSSPDSGANVLTF. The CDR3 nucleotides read TGCGCCAGCAGCTCCCCGGACTCTGGGGCCAACGTCCTGACTTTC.

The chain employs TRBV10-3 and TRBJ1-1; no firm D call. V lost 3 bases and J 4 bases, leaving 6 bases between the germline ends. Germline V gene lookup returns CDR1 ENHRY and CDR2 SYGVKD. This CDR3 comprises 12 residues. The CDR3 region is CAISEWGTEAFF. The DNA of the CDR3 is TGTGCCATCAGTGAATGGGGCACTGAAGCTTTCTTT.

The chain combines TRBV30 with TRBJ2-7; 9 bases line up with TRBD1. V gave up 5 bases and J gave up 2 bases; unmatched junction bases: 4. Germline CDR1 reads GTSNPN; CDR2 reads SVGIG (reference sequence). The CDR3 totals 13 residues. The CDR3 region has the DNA TGTGCCTGGGGGACAGGGACACCCTACGAGCAGTACTTC. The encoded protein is CAWGTGTPYEQYF.

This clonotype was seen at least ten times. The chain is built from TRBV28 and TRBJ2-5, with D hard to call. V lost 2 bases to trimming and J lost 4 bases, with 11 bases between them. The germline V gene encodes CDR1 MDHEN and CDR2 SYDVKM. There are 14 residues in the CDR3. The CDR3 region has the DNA TGTGCCAGCAGTTTACTCGGCCGGCGAGAGACCCAGTACTTC. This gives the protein CASSLLGRRETQYF.

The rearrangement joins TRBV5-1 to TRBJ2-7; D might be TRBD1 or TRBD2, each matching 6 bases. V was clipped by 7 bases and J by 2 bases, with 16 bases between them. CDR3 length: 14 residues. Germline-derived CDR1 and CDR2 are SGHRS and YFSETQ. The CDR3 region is CASGIGGTTYEQYF. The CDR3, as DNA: TGCGCCAGCGGAATCGGGGGCACAACCTACGAGCAGTACTTC.

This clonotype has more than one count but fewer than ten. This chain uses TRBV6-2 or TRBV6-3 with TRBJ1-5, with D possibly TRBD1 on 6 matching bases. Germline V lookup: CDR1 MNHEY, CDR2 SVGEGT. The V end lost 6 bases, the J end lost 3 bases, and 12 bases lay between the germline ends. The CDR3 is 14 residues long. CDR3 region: CASRPGQNNQPQHF. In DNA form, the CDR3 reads TGTGCCAGCAGACCCGGACAGAACAATCAGCCCCAGCATTTT.